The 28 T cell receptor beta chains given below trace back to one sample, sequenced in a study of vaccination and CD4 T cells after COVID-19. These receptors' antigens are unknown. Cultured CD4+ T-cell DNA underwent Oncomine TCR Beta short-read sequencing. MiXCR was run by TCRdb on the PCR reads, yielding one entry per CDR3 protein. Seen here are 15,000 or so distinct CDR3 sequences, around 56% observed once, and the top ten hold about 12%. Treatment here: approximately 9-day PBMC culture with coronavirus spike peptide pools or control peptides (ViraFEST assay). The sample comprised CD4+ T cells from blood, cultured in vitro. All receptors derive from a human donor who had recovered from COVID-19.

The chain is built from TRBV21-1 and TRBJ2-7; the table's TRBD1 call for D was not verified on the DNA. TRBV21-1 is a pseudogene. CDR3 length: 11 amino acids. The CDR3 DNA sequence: TGTGCCAGCAGCAAACAGGGCGAGCAGTACTTC. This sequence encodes CASSKQGEQYF.

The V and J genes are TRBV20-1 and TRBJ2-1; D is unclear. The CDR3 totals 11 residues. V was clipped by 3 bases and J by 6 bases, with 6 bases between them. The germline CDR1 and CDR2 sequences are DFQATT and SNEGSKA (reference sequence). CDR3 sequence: CSASLVNEQFF. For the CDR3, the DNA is TGCAGTGCTAGTTTAGTCAATGAGCAGTTCTTC.

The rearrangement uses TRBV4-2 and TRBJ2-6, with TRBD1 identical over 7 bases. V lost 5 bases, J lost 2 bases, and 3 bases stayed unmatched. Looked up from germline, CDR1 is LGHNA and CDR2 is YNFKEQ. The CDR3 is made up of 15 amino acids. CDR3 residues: CASSDDRAGANVLTF. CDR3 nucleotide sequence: TGTGCCAGCAGCGACGACAGGGCTGGGGCCAACGTCCTGACTTTC.

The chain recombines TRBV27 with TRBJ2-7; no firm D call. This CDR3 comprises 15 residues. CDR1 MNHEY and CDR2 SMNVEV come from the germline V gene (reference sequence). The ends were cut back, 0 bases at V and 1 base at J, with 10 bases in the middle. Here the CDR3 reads CASSLSGSFSYEQYF. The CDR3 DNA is TGTGCCAGCAGTTTATCTGGCAGTTTTTCCTACGAGCAGTACTTC.

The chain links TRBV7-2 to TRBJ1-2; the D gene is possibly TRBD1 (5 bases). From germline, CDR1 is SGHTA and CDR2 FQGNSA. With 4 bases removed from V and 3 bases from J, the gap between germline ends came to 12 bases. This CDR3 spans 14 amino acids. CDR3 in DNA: TGTGCCAGCAGCTCTCCCCCAGGGTACTATGGCTACACCTTC. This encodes CASSSPPGYYGYTF.

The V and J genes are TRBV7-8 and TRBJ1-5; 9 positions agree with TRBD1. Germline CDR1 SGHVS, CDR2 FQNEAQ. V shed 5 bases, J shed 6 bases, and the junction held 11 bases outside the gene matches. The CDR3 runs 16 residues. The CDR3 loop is CASSTTRTGVAQPQHF. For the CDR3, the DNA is TGTGCCAGCAGCACCACCAGGACAGGGGTTGCTCAGCCCCAGCATTTT.

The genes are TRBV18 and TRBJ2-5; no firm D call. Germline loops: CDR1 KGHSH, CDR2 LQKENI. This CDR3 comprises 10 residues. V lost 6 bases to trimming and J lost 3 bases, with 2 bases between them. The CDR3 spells CASSEETQYF. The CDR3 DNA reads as TGTGCCAGCTCGGAAGAGACCCAGTACTTC.

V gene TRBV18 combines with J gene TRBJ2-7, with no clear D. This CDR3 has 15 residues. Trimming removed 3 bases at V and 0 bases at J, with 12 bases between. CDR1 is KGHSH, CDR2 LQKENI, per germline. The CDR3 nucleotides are TGTGCCAGCTCACCGCGAAGGGCCTACTCCTACGAGCAGTACTTC. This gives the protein CASSPRRAYSYEQYF.

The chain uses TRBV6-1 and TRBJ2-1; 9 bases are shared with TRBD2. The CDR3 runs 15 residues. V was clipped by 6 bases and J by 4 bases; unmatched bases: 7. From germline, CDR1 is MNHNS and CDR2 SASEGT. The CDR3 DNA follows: TGTGCCAGCAGGAGACTAGCGGTTAATTACAATGAGCAGTTCTTC. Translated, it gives CASRRLAVNYNEQFF.

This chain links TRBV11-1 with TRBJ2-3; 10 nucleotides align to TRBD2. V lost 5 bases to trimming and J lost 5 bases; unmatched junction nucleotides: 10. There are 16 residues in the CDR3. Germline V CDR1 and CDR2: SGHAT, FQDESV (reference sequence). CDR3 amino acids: CASSHRTSGFLDTQYF. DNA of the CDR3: TGTGCCAGCAGCCACCGGACTAGCGGATTCTTAGATACGCAGTATTTT. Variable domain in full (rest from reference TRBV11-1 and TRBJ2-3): EAEVAQSPRYKITEKSQAVAFWCDPISGHATLYWYRQILGQGPELLVQFQDESVVDDSQLPKDRFSAERLKGVDSTLKIQPAELGDSAMYLCASSHRTSGFLDTQYFGPGTRLTVL.

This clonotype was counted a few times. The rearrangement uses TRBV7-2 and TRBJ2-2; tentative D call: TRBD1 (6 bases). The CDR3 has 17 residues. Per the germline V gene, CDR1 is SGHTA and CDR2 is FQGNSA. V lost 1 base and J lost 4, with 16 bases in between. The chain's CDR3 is CASSLGAVGAGTGELFF. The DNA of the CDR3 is TGTGCCAGCAGCTTAGGGGCTGTGGGGGCCGGCACCGGGGAGCTGTTTTTT.

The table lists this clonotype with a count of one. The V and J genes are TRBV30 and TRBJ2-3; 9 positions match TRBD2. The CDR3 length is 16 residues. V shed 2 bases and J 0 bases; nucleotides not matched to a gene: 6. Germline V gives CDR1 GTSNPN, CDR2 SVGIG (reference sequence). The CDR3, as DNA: TGTGCCTGGAGTCCCGGACTAGCGCTGAGCACAGATACGCAGTATTTT. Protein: CAWSPGLALSTDTQYF.

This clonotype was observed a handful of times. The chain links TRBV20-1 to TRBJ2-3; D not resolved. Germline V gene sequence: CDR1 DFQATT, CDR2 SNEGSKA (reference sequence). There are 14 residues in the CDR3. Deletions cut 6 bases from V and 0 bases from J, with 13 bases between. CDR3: CSAVGQLSTDTQYF. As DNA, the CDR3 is TGCAGTGCCGTAGGGCAGCTGAGCACAGATACGCAGTATTTT.

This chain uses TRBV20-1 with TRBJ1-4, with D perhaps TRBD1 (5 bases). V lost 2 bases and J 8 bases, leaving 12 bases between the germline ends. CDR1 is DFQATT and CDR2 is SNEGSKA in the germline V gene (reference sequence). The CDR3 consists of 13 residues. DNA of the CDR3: TGCAGTGCTAGATCCGACAGTTTGGAAAAACTGTTTTTT. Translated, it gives CSARSDSLEKLFF.

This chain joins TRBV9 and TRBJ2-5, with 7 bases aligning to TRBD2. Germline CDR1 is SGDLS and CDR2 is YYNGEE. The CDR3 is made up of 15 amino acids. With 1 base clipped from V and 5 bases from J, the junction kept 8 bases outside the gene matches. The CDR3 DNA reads TGTGCCAGCAGCGTAAGGTGGGAGGGCCGGGAGACCCAGTACTTC. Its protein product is CASSVRWEGRETQYF.

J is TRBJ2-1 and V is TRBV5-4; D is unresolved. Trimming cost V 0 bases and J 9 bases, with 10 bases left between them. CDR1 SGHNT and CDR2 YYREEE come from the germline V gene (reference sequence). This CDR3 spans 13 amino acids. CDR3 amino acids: CASSLASRREQFF. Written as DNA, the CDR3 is TGTGCCAGCAGCTTGGCCTCACGACGTGAGCAGTTCTTC. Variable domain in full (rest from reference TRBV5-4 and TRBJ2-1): ETGVTQSPTHLIKTRGQQVTLRCSSQSGHNTVSWYQQALGQGPQFIFQYYREEENGRGNFPPRFSGLQFPNYSSELNVNALELDDSALYLCASSLASRREQFFGPGTRLTVL.

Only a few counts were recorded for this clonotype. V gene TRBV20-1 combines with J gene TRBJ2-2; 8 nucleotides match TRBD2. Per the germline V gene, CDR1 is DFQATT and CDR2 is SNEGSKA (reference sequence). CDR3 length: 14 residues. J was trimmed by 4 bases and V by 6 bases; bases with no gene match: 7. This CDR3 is CSAAERESTGELFF. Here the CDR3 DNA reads TGCAGTGCCGCGGAGCGGGAGAGCACCGGGGAGCTGTTTTTT.

As DNA, the CDR3 is TGTGCCAGTAGTTCGACTAGCTCCTACGAGCAGTACTTC. The encoded protein is CASSSTSSYEQYF. The J gene is TRBJ2-7, the V gene TRBV19, with D perhaps matching TRBD2 (6 bases). This CDR3 contains 13 residues. Trimming pared 5 bases from V and 0 bases from J, leaving 8 bases between. CDR1 LNHDA and CDR2 SQIVND come from the germline V gene (reference sequence). Drawing the rest from reference TRBV19 and TRBJ2-7, the complete variable domain is DGGITQSPKYLFRKEGQNVTLSCEQNLNHDAMYWYRQDPGQGLRLIYYSQIVNDFQKGDIAEGYSVSREKKESFPLTVTSAQKNPTAFYLCASSSTSSYEQYFGPGTRLTVT.

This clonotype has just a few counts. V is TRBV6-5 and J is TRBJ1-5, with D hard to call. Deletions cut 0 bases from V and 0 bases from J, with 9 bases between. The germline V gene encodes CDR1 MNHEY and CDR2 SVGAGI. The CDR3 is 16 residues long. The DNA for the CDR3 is TGTGCCAGCAGTTACTCAGTCCGGTATAGCAATCAGCCCCAGCATTTT. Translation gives CASSYSVRYSNQPQHF.

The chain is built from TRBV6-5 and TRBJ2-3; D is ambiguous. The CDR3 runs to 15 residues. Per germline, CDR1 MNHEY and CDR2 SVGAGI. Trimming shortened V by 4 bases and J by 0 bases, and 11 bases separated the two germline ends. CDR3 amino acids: CASSFAEPSTDTQYF. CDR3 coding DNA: TGTGCCAGCAGTTTTGCGGAGCCTAGCACAGATACGCAGTATTTT.

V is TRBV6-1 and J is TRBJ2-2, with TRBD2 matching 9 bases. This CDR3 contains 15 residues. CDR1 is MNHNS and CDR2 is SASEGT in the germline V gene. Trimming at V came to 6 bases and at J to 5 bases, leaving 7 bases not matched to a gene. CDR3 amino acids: CASRPGGLATGELFF. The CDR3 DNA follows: TGTGCCAGCAGGCCGGGGGGACTAGCTACCGGGGAGCTGTTTTTT.

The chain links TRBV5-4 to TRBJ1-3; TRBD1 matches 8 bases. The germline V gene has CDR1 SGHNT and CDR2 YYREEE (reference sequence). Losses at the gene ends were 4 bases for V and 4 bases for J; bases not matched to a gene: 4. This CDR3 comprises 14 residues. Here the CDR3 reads CASSRTGRGNTIYF. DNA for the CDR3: TGTGCCAGCAGCAGGACAGGGCGAGGAAACACCATATATTTT.

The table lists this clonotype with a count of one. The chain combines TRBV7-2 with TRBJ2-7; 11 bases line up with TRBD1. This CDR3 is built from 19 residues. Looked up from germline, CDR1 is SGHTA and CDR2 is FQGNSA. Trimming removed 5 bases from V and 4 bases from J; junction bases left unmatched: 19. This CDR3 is CASSLDRGRFSGRRYEQYF. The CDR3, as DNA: TGTGCCAGCAGCCTGGACAGGGGGCGGTTCAGCGGGAGGAGGTACGAGCAGTACTTC.

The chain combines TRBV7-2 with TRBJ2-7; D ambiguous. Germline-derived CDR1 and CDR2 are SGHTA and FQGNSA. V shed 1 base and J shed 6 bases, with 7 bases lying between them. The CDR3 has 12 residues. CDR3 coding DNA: TGTGCCAGCAGCTTAGACCGCCGCGAGCAGTACTTC. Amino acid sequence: CASSLDRREQYF.

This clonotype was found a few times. CDR3 region: CATSREADTSGNTIYF. CDR3 DNA: TGTGCCACCAGCAGAGAGGCGGACACCTCTGGAAACACCATATATTTT. The chain employs TRBV15 and TRBJ1-3, with TRBD1 as a possible D gene (5 bases). The ends were cut back, 0 bases at V and 0 bases at J, with 9 bases in the middle. This CDR3 has 16 residues. Germline loops: CDR1 LNHNV, CDR2 YYDKDF (reference sequence). Together with reference TRBV15 and TRBJ1-3, the CDR3 gives the full variable domain: DAMVIQNPRYQVTQFGKPVTLSCSQTLNHNVMYWYQQKSSQAPKLLFHYYDKDFNNEADTPDNFQSRRPNTSFCFLDIRSPGLGDTAMYLCATSREADTSGNTIYFGEGSWLTVV.

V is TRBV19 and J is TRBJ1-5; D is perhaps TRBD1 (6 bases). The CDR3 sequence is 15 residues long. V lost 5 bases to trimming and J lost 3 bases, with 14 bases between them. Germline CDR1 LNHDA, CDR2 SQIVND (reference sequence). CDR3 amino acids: CASSLQGLYNQPQHF. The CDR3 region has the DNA TGTGCCAGTAGTTTACAGGGATTGTACAATCAGCCCCAGCATTTT.

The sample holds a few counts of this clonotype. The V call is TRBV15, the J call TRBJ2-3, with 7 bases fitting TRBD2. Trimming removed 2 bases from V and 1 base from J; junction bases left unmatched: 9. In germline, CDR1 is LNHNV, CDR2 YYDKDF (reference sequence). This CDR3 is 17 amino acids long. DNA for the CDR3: TGTGCCACCAGCAGAAACGAACGCAGCGGGGGCACAGATACGCAGTATTTT. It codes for CATSRNERSGGTDTQYF.

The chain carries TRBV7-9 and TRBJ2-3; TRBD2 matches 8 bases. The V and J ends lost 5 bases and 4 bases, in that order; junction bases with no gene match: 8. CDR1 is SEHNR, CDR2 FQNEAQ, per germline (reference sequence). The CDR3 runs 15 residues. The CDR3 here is CASSPGLAQSDTQYF. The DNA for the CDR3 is TGTGCCAGCAGCCCAGGACTAGCCCAGTCAGATACGCAGTATTTT.